This TCR beta chain was obtained from a study of T cell responses to AZD1222 COVID-19 vaccine. Study-level results: Nearly half of unique spike-specific TCRs reportedly avoided B.1.351 and B.1.1.7 mutated regions. It should be noted that donors were predominantly white British and more often female, and clonal diversity was possibly underestimated. Vaccine-associated CD4 TCRs ranged over spike, dominating at 160-218 and 743-854.

Sequencing used immunoSEQ multiplex PCR; TCRdb keeps in-frame clones, though not all of them. The sample consists of 150,000 to 250,000 clones, about nine tenths of them appearing once. Second-dose recipients at about 4 or about 12 weeks were treated as one pooled group. To note about this clone: Its antigen remains unknown.

The length of the CDR3 is 12 residues. Trimming removed 6 bases at V and 10 bases at J, with 15 bases between. In germline, CDR1 is MDHEN, CDR2 SYDVKM. The specimen was peripheral blood, collected 28 days after the second AZD1222 dose. The rearrangement joins TRBV28 to TRBJ1-1; D gene uncertain. This sequence originates from an adult who received the AZD1222 COVID-19 vaccine. For the CDR3, the DNA is TGTGCCAGCAGCAGCAGGAGTTCGGTAGCTTTCTTT. Residues: CASSSRSSVAFF.